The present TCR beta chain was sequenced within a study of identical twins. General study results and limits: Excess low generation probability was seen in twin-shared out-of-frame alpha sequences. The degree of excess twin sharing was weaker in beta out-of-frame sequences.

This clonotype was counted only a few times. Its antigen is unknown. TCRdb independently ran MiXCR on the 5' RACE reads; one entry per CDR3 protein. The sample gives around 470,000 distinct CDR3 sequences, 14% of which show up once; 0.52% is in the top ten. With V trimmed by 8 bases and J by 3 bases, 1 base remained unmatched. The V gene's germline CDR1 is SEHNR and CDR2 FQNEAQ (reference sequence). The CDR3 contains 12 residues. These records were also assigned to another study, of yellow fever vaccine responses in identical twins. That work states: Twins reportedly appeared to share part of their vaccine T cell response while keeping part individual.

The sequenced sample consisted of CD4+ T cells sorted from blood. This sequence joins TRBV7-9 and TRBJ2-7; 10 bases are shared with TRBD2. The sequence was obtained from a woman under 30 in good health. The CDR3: CASGTSVYEQYF. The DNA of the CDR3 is TGTGCCAGCGGGACTAGCGTCTACGAGCAGTACTTC.